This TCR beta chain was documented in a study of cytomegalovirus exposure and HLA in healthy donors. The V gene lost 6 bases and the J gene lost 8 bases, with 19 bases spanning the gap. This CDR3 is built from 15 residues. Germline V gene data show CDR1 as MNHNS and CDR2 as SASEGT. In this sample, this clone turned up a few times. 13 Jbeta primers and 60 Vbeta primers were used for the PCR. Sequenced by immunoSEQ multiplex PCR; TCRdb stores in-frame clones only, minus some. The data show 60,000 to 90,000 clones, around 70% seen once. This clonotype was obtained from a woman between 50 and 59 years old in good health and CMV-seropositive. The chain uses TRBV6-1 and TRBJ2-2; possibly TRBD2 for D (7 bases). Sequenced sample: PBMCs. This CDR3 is CASREIGGARGELFF. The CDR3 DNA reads TGTGCCAGCAGAGAAATAGGGGGGGCCCGTGGGGAGCTGTTTTTT.